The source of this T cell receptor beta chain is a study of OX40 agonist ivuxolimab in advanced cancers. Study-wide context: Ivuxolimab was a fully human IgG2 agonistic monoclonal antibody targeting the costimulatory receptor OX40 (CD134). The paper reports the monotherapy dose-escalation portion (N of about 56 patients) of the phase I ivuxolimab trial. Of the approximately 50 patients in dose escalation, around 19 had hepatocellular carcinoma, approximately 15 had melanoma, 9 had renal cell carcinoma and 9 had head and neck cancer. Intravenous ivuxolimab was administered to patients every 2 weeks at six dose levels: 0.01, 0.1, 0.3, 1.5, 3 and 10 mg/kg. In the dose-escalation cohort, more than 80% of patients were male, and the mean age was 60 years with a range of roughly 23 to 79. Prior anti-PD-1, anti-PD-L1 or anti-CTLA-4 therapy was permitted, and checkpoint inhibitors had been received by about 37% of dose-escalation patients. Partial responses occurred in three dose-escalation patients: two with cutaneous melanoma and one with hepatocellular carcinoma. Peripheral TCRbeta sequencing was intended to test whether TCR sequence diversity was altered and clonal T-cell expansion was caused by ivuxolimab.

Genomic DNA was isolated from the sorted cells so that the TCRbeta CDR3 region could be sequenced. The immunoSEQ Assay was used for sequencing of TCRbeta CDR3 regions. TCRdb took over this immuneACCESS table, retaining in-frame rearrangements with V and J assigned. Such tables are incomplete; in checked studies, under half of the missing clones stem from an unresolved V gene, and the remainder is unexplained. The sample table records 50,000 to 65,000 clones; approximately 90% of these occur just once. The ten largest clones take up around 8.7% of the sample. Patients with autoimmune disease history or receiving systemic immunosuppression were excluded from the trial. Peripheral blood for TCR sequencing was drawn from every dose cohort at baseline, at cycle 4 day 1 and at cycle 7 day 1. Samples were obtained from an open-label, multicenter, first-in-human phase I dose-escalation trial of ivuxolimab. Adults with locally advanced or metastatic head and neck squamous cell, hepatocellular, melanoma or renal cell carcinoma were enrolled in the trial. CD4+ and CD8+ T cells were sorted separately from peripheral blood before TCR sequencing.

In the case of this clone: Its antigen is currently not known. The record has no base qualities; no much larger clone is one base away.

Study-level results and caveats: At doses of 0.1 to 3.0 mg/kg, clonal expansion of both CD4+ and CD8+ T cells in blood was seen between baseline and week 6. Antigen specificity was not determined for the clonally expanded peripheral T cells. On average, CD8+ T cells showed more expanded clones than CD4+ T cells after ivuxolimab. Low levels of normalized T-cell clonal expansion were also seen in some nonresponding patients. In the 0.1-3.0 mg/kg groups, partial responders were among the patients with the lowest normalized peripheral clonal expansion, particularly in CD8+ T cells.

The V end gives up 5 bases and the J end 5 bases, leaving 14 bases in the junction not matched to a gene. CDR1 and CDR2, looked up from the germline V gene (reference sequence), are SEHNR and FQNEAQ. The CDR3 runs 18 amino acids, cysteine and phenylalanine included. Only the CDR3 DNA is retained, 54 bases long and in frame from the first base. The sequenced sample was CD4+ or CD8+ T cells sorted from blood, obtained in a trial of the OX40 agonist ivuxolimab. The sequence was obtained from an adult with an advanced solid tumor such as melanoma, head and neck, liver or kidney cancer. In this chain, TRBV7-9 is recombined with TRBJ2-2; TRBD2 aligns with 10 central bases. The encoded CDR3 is CASSLGLAGAPSTGELFF. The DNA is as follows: TGTGCCAGCAGCCTGGGGCTAGCGGGAGCCCCGAGTACCGGGGAGCTGTTTTTT.